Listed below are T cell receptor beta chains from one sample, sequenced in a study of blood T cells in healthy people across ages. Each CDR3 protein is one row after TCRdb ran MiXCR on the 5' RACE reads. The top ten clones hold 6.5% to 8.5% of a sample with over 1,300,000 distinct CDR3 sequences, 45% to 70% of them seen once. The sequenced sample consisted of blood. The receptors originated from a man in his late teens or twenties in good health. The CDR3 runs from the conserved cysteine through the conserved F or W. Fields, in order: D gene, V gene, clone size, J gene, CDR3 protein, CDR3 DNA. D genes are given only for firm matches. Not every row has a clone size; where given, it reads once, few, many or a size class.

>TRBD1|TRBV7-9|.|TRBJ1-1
CASSLNRGGTEAFF
TGTGCCAGCAGCTTAAACAGGGGCGGGACTGAAGCTTTCTTT
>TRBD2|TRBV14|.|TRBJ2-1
CASSQAIAGGHNEQFF
TGTGCCAGCAGCCAGGCCATAGCGGGGGGCCACAATGAGCAGTTCTTC
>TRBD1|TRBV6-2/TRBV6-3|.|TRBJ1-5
CASSEQGDGSKPQHF
TGTGCCAGCAGCGAACAGGGGGACGGGAGCAAGCCCCAGCATTTT
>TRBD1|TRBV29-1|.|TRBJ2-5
CSVPLGQGVETQYF
TGCAGCGTCCCACTGGGACAGGGAGTGGAGACCCAGTACTTC
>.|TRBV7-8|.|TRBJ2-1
CASSLTGTLTYNEQFF
TGTGCCAGCAGCCTTACTGGGACACTTACCTACAATGAGCAGTTCTTC
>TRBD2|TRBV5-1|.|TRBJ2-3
CASSIRLAGGFTDTQYF
TGCGCCAGCAGCATTCGACTAGCGGGAGGATTCACAGATACGCAGTATTTT
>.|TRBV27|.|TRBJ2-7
CASSLGVYYEQYF
TGTGCCAGCAGTTTAGGAGTTTACTACGAGCAGTACTTC
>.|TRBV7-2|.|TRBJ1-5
CASSVDRNSNQPQHF
TGTGCCAGCAGCGTGGACAGAAATAGCAATCAGCCCCAGCATTTT
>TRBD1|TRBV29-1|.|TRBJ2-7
CSVEGRQGGYEQYF
TGCAGCGTTGAGGGAAGACAGGGGGGCTACGAGCAGTACTTC
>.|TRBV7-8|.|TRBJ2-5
CASSLQQSGTQYF
TGTGCCAGCAGCTTACAACAATCGGGGACCCAGTACTTC
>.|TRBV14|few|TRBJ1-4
CASSHPGNFEKLFF
TGTGCCAGCAGCCACCCCGGGAACTTTGAAAAACTGTTTTTT
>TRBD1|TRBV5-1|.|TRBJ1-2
CASSSHGTAVPYGYTF
TGCGCCAGCAGCTCCCACGGGACAGCGGTGCCCTATGGCTACACCTTC
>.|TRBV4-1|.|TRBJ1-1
CASSQRALSTEAFF
TGCGCCAGCAGCCAGAGGGCGTTGAGCACTGAAGCTTTCTTT
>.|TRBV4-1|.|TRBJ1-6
CASSQEGKGKSPLHF
TGCGCCAGCAGCCAAGAAGGCAAGGGTAAATCACCCCTCCACTTT
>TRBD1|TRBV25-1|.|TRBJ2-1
CASTTPGQGNYNEQFF
TGTGCCAGCACCACACCGGGACAGGGGAACTACAATGAGCAGTTCTTC
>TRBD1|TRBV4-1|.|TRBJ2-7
CASSSGQVAYEQYF
TGCGCCAGCAGCTCAGGACAGGTTGCCTACGAGCAGTACTTC
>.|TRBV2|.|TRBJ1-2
CASTPAVVGGYTF
TGTGCCAGCACCCCTGCAGTGGTTGGTGGCTACACCTTC
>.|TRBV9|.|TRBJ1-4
CASSHLTKAGEKLFF
TGTGCCAGCAGCCACCTCACTAAGGCCGGGGAAAAACTGTTTTTT
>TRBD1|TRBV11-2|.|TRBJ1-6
CASTRDRLSPLHF
TGTGCCAGCACGAGGGACAGACTTTCACCCCTCCACTTT
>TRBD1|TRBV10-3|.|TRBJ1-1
CAISSGTGGIKAFF
TGTGCCATCAGCTCCGGGACAGGGGGAATCAAAGCTTTCTTT
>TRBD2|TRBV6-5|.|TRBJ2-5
CASSRLAGGLETQYF
TGTGCCAGCAGCAGACTAGCGGGAGGTTTGGAGACCCAGTACTTC
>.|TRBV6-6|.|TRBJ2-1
CATGGQDNEQFF
TGTGCCACCGGGGGGCAAGACAATGAGCAGTTCTTC
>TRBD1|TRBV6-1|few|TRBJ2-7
CASSATGTGFNVQYF
TGTGCCAGCAGTGCCACCGGGACAGGGTTTAATGTGCAGTACTTC
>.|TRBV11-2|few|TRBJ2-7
CASSLGLRSQEQYF
TGTGCCAGCAGCTTAGGATTACGGTCCCAGGAGCAGTACTTC
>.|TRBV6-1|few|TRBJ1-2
CAASGENYGYTF
TGTGCCGCCTCAGGGGAAAACTATGGCTACACCTTC
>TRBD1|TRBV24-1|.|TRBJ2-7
CATSDSWDSKVYEQYF
TGTGCCACCAGTGACAGCTGGGACAGTAAAGTCTACGAGCAGTACTTC
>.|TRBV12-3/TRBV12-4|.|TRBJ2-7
CASSVVSIGEQYF
TGTGCCAGCAGTGTAGTATCAATAGGCGAGCAGTACTTC
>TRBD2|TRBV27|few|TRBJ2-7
CASSLQVLAGEQYF
TGTGCCAGCAGTTTACAGGTTCTAGCGGGCGAGCAGTACTTC
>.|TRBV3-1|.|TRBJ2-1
CASSTLGGRSNEQFF
TGTGCCAGCAGTACCCTGGGGGGCCGAAGCAATGAGCAGTTCTTC
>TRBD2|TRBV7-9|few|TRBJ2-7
CASSSHTSGRFYEQYF
TGTGCCAGCAGCTCTCACACTAGCGGGAGGTTCTACGAGCAGTACTTC
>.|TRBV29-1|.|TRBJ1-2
CSVGAQGGYGYTF
TGCAGCGTTGGGGCGCAGGGAGGCTATGGCTACACCTTC
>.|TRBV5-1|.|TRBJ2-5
CASSSYGDPTYNEQYF
TGCGCCAGCAGCTCCTACGGAGACCCTACCTACAATGAGCAGTACTTC
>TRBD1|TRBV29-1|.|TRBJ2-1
CSVDDRAMDNEQFF
TGCAGCGTGGATGACAGGGCAATGGACAATGAGCAGTTCTTC
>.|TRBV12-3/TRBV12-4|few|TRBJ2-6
CASSPQGGGANVLTF
TGTGCCAGCAGTCCACAGGGCGGAGGGGCCAACGTCCTGACTTTC
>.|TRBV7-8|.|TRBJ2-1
CASSLEQGFIADYNEQFF
TGTGCCAGCAGCTTAGAACAGGGCTTCATCGCTGACTACAATGAGCAGTTCTTC
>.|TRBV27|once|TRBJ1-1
CTSSLGRVSTEAFF
TGTACCAGCAGTTTGGGCAGGGTCTCCACTGAAGCTTTCTTT
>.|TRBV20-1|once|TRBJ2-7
CSAPTGSGGEQYF
TGCAGTGCTCCCACCGGGAGTGGTGGCGAGCAGTACTTC
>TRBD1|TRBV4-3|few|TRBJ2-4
CASSQGQGGGIQYF
TGCGCCAGCAGCCAGGGACAGGGAGGAGGGATTCAGTACTTC
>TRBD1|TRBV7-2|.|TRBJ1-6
CARRQGNSPLHF
TGTGCCCGTCGACAGGGAAACTCACCCCTCCACTTT
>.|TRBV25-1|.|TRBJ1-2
CASSDPHYGYTF
TGTGCCAGCAGTGATCCACACTATGGCTACACCTTC
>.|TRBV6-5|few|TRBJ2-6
CAVAGANVLTF
TGTGCCGTGGCAGGGGCCAACGTCCTGACTTTC
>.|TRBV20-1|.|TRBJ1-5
CSAGGGWTNNQPQHF
TGCAGTGCTGGCGGTGGGTGGACGAACAATCAGCCCCAGCATTTT
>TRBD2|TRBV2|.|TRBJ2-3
CASSVATSGSSDTQYF
TGTGCCAGCAGTGTCGCGACTAGCGGGAGCTCAGATACGCAGTATTTT
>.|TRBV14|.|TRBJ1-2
CASSQGVWRGYTF
TGTGCCAGCAGCCAGGGGGTTTGGAGAGGCTACACCTTC
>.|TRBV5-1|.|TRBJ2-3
CASRVGPSQYTDTQYF
TGCGCCAGCAGGGTGGGACCCTCCCAGTACACAGATACGCAGTATTTT
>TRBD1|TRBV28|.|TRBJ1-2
CASSSRDRTAPNYGYTF
TGTGCCAGCAGTTCTCGGGACAGGACCGCCCCTAACTATGGCTACACCTTC
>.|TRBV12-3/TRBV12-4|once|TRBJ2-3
CASSSLGSIDTQYF
TGTGCCAGCAGCTCACTAGGATCCATAGATACGCAGTATTTT
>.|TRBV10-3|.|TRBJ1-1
CATAQGGTEAFF
TGTGCCACCGCTCAGGGAGGCACTGAAGCTTTCTTT
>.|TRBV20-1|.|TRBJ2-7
CSGTGLNAYEQYF
TGCAGTGGTACAGGGCTAAACGCCTACGAGCAGTACTTC
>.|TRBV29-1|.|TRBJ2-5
CSVWGTKGETQYF
TGCAGCGTTTGGGGCACTAAAGGGGAGACCCAGTACTTC
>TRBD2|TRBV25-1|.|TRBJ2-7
CASSDRLAGSQYF
TGTGCCAGCAGTGACCGGCTAGCGGGAAGTCAGTACTTC
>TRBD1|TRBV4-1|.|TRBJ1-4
CASSQDRQGYEKLFF
TGCGCCAGCAGCCAAGATCGACAGGGTTACGAAAAACTGTTTTTT
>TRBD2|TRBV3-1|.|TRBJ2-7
CASSQGYSGGAYEQYF
TGTGCCAGCAGCCAAGGATATAGCGGGGGGGCCTACGAGCAGTACTTC
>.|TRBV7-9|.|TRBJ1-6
CASSGRMNSPLHF
TGTGCCAGCAGCGGAAGGATGAATTCACCCCTCCACTTT
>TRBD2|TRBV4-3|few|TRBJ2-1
CASSQATGTSGDEQFF
TGCGCCAGCAGCCAAGCTACCGGGACTAGTGGCGATGAGCAGTTCTTC
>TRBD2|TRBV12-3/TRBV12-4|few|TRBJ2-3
CASSPPSGGAPDTQYF
TGTGCCAGCAGTCCCCCTAGCGGGGGGGCTCCAGATACGCAGTATTTT
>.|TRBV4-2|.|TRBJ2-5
CASSQEGLTETQYF
TGTGCCAGCAGCCAAGAGGGTCTGACGGAGACCCAGTACTTC